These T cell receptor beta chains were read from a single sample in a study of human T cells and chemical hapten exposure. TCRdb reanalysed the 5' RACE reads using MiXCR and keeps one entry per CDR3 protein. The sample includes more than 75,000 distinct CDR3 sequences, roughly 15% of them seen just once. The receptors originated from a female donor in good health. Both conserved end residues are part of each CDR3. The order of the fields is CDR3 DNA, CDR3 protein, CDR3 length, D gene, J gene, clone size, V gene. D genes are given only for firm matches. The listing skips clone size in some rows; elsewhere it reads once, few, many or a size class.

DNA: TGTGCCAGCATCAACAACCTGGAGGGGGCACAAGCTTTCTTT
CDR3: CASINNLEGAQAFF
length: 14
D: TRBD1
J: TRBJ1-1
size: few
V: TRBV5-4

DNA: TGCAGTGCTAGAGATGGGACAGGGAGCACTGAAGCTTTCTTT
CDR3: CSARDGTGSTEAFF
length: 14
D: TRBD1
J: TRBJ1-1
size: few
V: TRBV20-1

DNA: TGTGCCAGCAGCTTTTCGGATACGCAGTATTTT
CDR3: CASSFSDTQYF
length: 11
D: -
J: TRBJ2-3
size: -
V: TRBV7-2

DNA: TGTGCCAGCAGTGAAGCTACAGACACTGAAGCTTTCTTT
CDR3: CASSEATDTEAFF
length: 13
D: -
J: TRBJ1-1
size: -
V: TRBV6-1

DNA: TGTGCCAGCAGCTCTCGGACGGCCGGGACTAACACTGAAGCTTTCTTT
CDR3: CASSSRTAGTNTEAFF
length: 16
D: -
J: TRBJ1-1
size: -
V: TRBV7-8

DNA: TGTGCCAGCAGCTTAGTCGGGACAGTCCAAGAGACCCAGTACTTC
CDR3: CASSLVGTVQETQYF
length: 15
D: TRBD1
J: TRBJ2-5
size: -
V: TRBV7-9

DNA: TGTGCCAGCAGCGGGCGGGGTCAGCCCCAGCATTTT
CDR3: CASSGRGQPQHF
length: 12
D: -
J: TRBJ1-5
size: -
V: TRBV27

DNA: TGCAGTGCTGTCGGGGGGGGCACTAACTATGGCTACACCTTC
CDR3: CSAVGGGTNYGYTF
length: 14
D: -
J: TRBJ1-2
size: few
V: TRBV20-1

DNA: TGCAGTGCTAGGTCCCCGGGGGGGCCAGATACGCAGTATTTT
CDR3: CSARSPGGPDTQYF
length: 14
D: TRBD2
J: TRBJ2-3
size: few
V: TRBV20-1

DNA: TGCGCCAGCAACGTATCCCCCGACAGGGTGGAATCCGGCTACACCTTC
CDR3: CASNVSPDRVESGYTF
length: 16
D: TRBD1
J: TRBJ1-2
size: -
V: TRBV5-1

DNA: TGTGCCAGCAGCTTAAAAGGCGCCTCTGGGGCCAACGTCCTGACTTTC
CDR3: CASSLKGASGANVLTF
length: 16
D: -
J: TRBJ2-6
size: -
V: TRBV5-4

DNA: TGTGCCAGCAGCTTAGGGACAGAATCACCCCTCCACTTT
CDR3: CASSLGTESPLHF
length: 13
D: -
J: TRBJ1-6
size: medium-sized
V: TRBV7-2

DNA: TGCGCCAGCAGCGGTCGGGGGTACGCGGGAGAAGAGACCCAGTACTTC
CDR3: CASSGRGYAGEETQYF
length: 16
D: TRBD2
J: TRBJ2-5
size: -
V: TRBV4-1

DNA: TGCGCCAGCACCCCGCAAGGGGGAGGCACAGATACGCAGTATTTT
CDR3: CASTPQGGGTDTQYF
length: 15
D: -
J: TRBJ2-3
size: -
V: TRBV5-1

DNA: TGCGCCAGCAGCCAAGGAGAGGGGGGGGAGCAGTACTTC
CDR3: CASSQGEGGEQYF
length: 13
D: -
J: TRBJ2-7
size: -
V: TRBV5-1

DNA: TGTGCCAGCAGCTATCTAGCGGGAGGGGGTGAGACCCAGTACTTC
CDR3: CASSYLAGGGETQYF
length: 15
D: TRBD2
J: TRBJ2-5
size: -
V: TRBV5-5

DNA: TGCGCCAGCAGCTTAAATCCAACTAATGAAAAACTGTTTTTT
CDR3: CASSLNPTNEKLFF
length: 14
D: -
J: TRBJ1-4
size: -
V: TRBV5-1

DNA: TGCGCCAGCAGCCAAGACGTCGGTGCGGGGGTCACCGGGGAGCTGTTTTTT
CDR3: CASSQDVGAGVTGELFF
length: 17
D: TRBD2
J: TRBJ2-2
size: -
V: TRBV4-3

DNA: TGTGCCAGCAGCTCGACGGGAGGGGCTCGAGGATCACCCCTCCACTTT
CDR3: CASSSTGGARGSPLHF
length: 16
D: -
J: TRBJ1-6
size: many
V: TRBV2

DNA: TGCGCCAGCAGCCCAGGGGACAGGTATATCACCGGGGAGCTGTTTTTT
CDR3: CASSPGDRYITGELFF
length: 16
D: TRBD1
J: TRBJ2-2
size: -
V: TRBV5-1

DNA: TGTGCCAGCAGCCAAGATGGCTCTGGGGCCAACGTCCTGACTTTC
CDR3: CASSQDGSGANVLTF
length: 15
D: -
J: TRBJ2-6
size: medium-sized
V: TRBV4-2

DNA: TGTGCCAGCAGTTCCGGGGGCAAACGCTACGAGCAGTACTTC
CDR3: CASSSGGKRYEQYF
length: 14
D: -
J: TRBJ2-7
size: -
V: TRBV27

DNA: TGTGCCAGCAGCTACAGCCAAGACACCATATATTTT
CDR3: CASSYSQDTIYF
length: 12
D: -
J: TRBJ1-3
size: -
V: TRBV7-9

DNA: TGTGCCAGCAGTGTTACAGGACCGGGCGGGGAGCTGTTTTTT
CDR3: CASSVTGPGGELFF
length: 14
D: -
J: TRBJ2-2
size: few
V: TRBV6-5

DNA: TGTGCCAGCAGCTTAGAGGGACAGCTGACCTATGGCTACACCTTC
CDR3: CASSLEGQLTYGYTF
length: 15
D: TRBD1
J: TRBJ1-2
size: few
V: TRBV7-2